This TCR beta chain was recovered during a study of T cell repertoires in cytomegalovirus infection. Study-wide context: The study used recently identified HLA-C-restricted and well-studied HLA-B-restricted CMV epitopes. Signatures in public TCR beta sequences pointed to both CMV infection and matching HLA type.

The CDR3 covers 17 residues. In germline, CDR1 is MGHRA, CDR2 YSYEKL. TCRdb reprocessed the reads via MiXCR and lists one record per CDR3 protein. Of around 70,000 distinct CDR3 sequences listed, around 28% are singletons. Points on this clonotype: Its antigen is unknown. Its ends do not fully match the called genes, so a read error is possible.

Study findings and constraints: Dominating the ex vivo response were TCR beta clonotypes that were CMV-specific and HLA-C-restricted.

The V and J genes are TRBV4-1 and TRBJ2-3; 12 bases are a match to TRBD2. The sequence was collected from a human donor in good health (CMV status not recorded). Some clones in this sample may be carry-over from other donors' samples. The material sequenced was CD8+ T cells from cultured PBMCs, taken from culture after CMV antigen stimulation. The CDR3 DNA reads TGTGCCAGCAGCCCTACTAGCGGGGGGCTTAGCACAGATACGCAGTATTTT. The encoded protein is CASSPTSGGLSTDTQYF.